Below, one T cell receptor (beta chain) is given with its context. The antigen remains unidentified. Other DNA sequences within the sample encode an identical CDR3. With MiXCR, TCRdb reprocessed the PCR reads. The sample gives 50,000 or so clones, over 15% of which show up once; roughly 3% is in the top ten. This sample is part of a study of metastatic and nonmetastatic thyroid tumors. Study-level points and caveats: Benign nodules reportedly had significantly lower TCR beta diversity than malignant thyroid tumors in blood and tumor.

CDR1 and CDR2 (germline): SGHNT, YYREEE (reference sequence). This CDR3 is 16 amino acids long. Trimming cost V 4 bases and J 5 bases; bases outside gene matches: 9. Prior to thyroid surgery, none of the patients had received any treatment. The sequencing input was blood. The clonotype comes from a female donor with papillary thyroid cancer or a benign thyroid nodule (not recorded which). Some clones in this sample may be carry-over from other donors' samples. V gene TRBV5-4 combines with J gene TRBJ2-2, with 9 bases that match TRBD1. The CDR3 DNA follows: TGTGCCAGCAGCAAATCGGACAGGGGCCGTACCGGGGAGCTGTTTTTT. The encoded protein is CASSKSDRGRTGELFF.